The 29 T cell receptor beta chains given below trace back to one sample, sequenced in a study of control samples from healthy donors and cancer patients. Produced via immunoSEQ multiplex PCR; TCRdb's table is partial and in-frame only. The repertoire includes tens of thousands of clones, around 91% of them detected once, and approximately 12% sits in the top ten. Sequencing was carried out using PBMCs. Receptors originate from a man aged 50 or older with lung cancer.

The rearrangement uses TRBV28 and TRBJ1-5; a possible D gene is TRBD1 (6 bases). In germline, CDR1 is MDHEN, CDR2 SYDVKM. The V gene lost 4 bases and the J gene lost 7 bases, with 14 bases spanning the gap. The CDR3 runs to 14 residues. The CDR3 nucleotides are TGTGCCAGCAGTTCGGGTGGGGGGCGACAGCCCCAGCATTTT. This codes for CASSSGGGRQPQHF.

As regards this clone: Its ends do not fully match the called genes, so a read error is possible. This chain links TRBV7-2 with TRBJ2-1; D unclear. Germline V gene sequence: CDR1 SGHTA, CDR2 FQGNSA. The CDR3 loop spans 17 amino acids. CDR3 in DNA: TGTGCCAGCAGCTTAGTTCAGAATCCCCTATCCTCCAATGAGCAGTTCTTC. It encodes CASSLVQNPLSSNEQFF.

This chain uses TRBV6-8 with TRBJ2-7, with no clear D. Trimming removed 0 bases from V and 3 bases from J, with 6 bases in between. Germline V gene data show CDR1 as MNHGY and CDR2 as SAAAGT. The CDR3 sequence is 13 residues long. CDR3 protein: CASSYSMVYEQYF. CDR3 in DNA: TGTGCCAGCAGTTACTCGATGGTCTACGAGCAGTACTTC.

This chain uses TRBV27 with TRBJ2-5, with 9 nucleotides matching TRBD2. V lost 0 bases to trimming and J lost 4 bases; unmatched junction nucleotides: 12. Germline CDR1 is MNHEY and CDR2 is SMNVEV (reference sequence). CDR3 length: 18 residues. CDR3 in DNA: TGTGCCAGCAGTTTATCGGTTAGCGGGGGCCTTGACGGAGAGACCCAGTACTTC. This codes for CASSLSVSGGLDGETQYF.

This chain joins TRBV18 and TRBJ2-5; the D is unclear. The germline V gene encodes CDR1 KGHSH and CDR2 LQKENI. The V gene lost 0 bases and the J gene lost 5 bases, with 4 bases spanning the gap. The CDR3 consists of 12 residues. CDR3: CASSPPGETQYF. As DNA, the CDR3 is TGTGCCAGCTCACCACCTGGGGAGACCCAGTACTTC.

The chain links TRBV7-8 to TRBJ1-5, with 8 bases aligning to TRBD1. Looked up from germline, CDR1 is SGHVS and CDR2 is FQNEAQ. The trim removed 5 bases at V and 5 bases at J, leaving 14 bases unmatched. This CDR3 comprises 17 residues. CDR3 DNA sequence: TGTGCCAGCAGCCATTCTCCCGGACAGGGCAAGCATCAGCCCCAGCATTTT. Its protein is CASSHSPGQGKHQPQHF.

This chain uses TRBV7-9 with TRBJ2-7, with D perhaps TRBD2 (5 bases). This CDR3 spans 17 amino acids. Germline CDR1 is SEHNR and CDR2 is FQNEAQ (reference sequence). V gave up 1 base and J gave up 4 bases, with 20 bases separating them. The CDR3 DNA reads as TGTGCCAGCAGCTTAGTCGCCGGGAACCGAAACCGTTACGAGCAGTACTTC. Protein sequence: CASSLVAGNRNRYEQYF.

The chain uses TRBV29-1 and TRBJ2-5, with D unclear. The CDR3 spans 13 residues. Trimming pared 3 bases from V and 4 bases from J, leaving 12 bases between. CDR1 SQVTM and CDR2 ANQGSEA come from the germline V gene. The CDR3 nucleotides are TGCAGCGTTGACTCTTGGACCTCAGAGACCCAGTACTTC. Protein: CSVDSWTSETQYF.

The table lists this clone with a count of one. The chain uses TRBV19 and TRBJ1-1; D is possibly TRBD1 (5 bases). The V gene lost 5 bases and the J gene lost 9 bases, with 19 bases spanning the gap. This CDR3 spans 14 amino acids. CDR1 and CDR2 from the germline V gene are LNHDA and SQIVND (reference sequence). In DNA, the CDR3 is TGTGCCAGTAGTTTTTCGGCTACAGGAACCCAAGCTTTCTTT. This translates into CASSFSATGTQAFF.

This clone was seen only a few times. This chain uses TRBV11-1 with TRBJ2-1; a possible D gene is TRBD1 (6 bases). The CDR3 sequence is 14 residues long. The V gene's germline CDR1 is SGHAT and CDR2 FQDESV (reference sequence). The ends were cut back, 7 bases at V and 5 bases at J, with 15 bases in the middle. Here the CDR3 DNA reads TGTGCCAGCACCCCTGGGGGCAGCCACAATGAGCAGTTCTTC. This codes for CASTPGGSHNEQFF.

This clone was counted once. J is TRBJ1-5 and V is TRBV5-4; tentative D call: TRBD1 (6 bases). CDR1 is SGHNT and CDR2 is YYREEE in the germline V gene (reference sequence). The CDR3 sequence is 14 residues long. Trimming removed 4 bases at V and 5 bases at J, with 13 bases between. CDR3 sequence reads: CASSMGGQDQPQHF. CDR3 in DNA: TGTGCCAGCAGCATGGGGGGGCAGGATCAGCCCCAGCATTTT.

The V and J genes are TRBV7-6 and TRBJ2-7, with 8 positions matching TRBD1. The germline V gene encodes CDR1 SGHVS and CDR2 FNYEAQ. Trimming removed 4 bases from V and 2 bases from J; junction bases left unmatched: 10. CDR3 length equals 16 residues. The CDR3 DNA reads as TGTGCCAGCAGCTCCGATCCGGGACAGGCCCCCTACGAGCAGTACTTC. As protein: CASSSDPGQAPYEQYF.

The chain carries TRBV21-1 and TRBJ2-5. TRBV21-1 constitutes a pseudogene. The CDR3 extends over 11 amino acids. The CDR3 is CASSIPETQYF. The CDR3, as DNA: TGTGCCAGCAGCATACCCGAGACCCAGTACTTC.

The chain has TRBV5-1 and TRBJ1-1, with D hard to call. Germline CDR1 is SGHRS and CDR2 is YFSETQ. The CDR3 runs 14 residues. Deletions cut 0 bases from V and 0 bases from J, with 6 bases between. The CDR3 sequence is CASSLEGLNTEAFF. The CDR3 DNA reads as TGCGCCAGCAGCTTGGAGGGTTTGAACACTGAAGCTTTCTTT.

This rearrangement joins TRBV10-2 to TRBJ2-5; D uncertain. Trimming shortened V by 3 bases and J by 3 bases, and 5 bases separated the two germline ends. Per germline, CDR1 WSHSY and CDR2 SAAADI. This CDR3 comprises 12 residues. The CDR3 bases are TGCGCCAGCAGTGAACAGAAAGAGACCCAGTACTTC. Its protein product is CASSEQKETQYF.

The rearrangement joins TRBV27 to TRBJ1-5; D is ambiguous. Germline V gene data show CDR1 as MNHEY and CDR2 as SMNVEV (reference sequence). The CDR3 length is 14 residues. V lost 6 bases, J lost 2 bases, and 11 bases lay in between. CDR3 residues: CASSFTPGNQPQHF. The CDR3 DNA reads TGTGCCAGCAGCTTTACCCCCGGCAATCAGCCCCAGCATTTT.

CDR3 nucleotide sequence: TGTGCCAGCAGTTTATGGGGGGGACAGGGGGCCTACGAGCAGTACTTC. Residues: CASSLWGGQGAYEQYF. The V call is TRBV28, the J call TRBJ2-7; 11 bases match TRBD1. The CDR3 spans 16 residues. Germline assignment: CDR1 MDHEN and CDR2 SYDVKM. The trim removed 0 bases at V and 2 bases at J, leaving 3 bases unmatched.

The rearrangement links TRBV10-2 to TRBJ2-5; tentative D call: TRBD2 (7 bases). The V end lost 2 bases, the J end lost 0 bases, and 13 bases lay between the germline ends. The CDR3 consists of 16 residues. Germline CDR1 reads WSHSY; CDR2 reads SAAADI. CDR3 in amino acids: CASSELGGGDQETQYF. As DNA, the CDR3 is TGCGCCAGCAGTGAGCTGGGCGGGGGCGACCAAGAGACCCAGTACTTC.

The CDR3 protein is CASSQRYNSPLHF. The DNA of the CDR3 is TGTGCCAGCAGCCAAAGGTATAATTCACCCCTCCACTTT. The chain links TRBV3-1 (or the pseudogene TRBV3-2) to TRBJ1-6, with D unresolved. The CDR3 has 13 residues. V lost 2 bases and J lost 4, with 3 bases in between. Looked up from germline, CDR1 is LGHDT and CDR2 is YNNKEL (reference sequence).

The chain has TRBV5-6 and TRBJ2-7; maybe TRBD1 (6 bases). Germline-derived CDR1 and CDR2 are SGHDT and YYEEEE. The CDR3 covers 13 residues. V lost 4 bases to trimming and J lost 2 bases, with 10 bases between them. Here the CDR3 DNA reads TGTGCCAGCAGCCAGGGACACGCCTACGAGCAGTACTTC. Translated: CASSQGHAYEQYF.

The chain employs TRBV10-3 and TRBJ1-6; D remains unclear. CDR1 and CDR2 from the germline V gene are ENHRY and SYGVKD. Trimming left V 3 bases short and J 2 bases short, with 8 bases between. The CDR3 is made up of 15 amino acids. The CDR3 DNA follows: TGTGCCATCAGTGAAGTGGAGACCTATAATTCACCCCTCCACTTT. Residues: CAISEVETYNSPLHF.

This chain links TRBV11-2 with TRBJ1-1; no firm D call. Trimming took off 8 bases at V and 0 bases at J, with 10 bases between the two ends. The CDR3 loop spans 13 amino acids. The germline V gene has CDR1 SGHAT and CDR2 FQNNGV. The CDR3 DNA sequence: TGTGCCAGCCACCTAAATATGAACACTGAAGCTTTCTTT. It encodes CASHLNMNTEAFF.

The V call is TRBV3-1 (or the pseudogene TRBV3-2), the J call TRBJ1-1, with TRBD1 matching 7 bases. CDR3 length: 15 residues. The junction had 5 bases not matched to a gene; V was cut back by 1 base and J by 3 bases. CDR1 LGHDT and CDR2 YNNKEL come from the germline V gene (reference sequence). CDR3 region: CASSQGQGGYTEAFF. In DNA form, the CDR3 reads TGTGCCAGCAGCCAAGGACAGGGAGGGTACACTGAAGCTTTCTTT.

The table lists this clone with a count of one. The CDR3 DNA is TGTGCCAGCAGCACGGCAGGGGTTTCGGGAAACACCATATATTTT. Translation: CASSTAGVSGNTIYF. The chain combines TRBV5-5 with TRBJ1-3; D might be TRBD1 (6 bases). Trimming took off 4 bases at V and 4 bases at J, with 15 bases between the two ends. The CDR3 runs 15 residues. From germline, CDR1 is SGHKS and CDR2 YYEKEE (reference sequence). Using reference TRBV5-5 and TRBJ1-3 for the parts outside the CDR3, the full variable domain is DAGVTQSPTHLIKTRGQQVTLRCSPISGHKSVSWYQQVLGQGPQFIFQYYEKEERGRGNFPDRFSARQFPNYSSELNVNALLLGDSALYLCASSTAGVSGNTIYFGEGSWLTVV.

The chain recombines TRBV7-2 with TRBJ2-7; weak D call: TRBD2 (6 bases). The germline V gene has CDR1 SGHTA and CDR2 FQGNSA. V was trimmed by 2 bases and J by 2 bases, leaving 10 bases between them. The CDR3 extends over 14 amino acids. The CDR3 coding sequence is TGTGCCAGCAGCTTACGGCGGGGCCCCTACGAGCAGTACTTC. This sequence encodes CASSLRRGPYEQYF.

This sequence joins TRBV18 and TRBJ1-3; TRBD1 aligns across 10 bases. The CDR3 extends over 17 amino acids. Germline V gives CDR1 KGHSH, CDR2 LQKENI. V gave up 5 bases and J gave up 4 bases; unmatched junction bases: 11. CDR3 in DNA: TGTGCCAGCTCAAATCTTCCGGGACAGGGGCTCGGAAACACCATATATTTT. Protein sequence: CASSNLPGQGLGNTIYF.

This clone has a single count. The CDR3 DNA is TGTGCCAGCAGCACCGGGACCGGACGGACAGATACGCAGTATTTT. This codes for CASSTGTGRTDTQYF. V usage is TRBV11-3 and J usage is TRBJ2-3, with D perhaps being TRBD1 or TRBD2 (5 bases each). This CDR3 spans 15 amino acids. V lost 5 bases, J lost 3 bases, and 15 bases lay in between. The germline gives CDR1 SGHNT, CDR2 YENEEA.

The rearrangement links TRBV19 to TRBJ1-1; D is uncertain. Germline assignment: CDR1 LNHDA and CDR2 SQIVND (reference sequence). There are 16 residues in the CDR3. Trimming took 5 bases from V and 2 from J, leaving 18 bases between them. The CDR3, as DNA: TGTGCCAGTAGTGTCTTGGGTCGGACCGGTAACACTGAAGCTTTCTTT. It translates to CASSVLGRTGNTEAFF. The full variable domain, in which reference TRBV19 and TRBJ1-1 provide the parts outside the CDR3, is DGGITQSPKYLFRKEGQNVTLSCEQNLNHDAMYWYRQDPGQGLRLIYYSQIVNDFQKGDIAEGYSVSREKKESFPLTVTSAQKNPTAFYLCASSVLGRTGNTEAFFGQGTRLTVV.

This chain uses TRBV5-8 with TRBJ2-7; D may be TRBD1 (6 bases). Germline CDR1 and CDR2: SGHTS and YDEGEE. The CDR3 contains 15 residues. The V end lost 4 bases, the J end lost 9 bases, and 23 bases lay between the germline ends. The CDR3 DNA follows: TGTGCCAGCAGCCCCGGGGACACCCGCTCGTTCGGGCAGTACTTC. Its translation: CASSPGDTRSFGQYF.